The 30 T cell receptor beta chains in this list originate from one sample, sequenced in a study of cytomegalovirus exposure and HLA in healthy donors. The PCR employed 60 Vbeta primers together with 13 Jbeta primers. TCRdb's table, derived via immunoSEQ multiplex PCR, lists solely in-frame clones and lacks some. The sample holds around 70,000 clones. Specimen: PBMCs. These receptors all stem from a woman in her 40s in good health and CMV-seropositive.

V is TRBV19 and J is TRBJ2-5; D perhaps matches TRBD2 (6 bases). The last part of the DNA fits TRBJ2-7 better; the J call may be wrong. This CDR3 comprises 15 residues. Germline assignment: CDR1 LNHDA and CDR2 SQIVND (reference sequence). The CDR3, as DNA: TGTGCCAGTAGTATGCTCGGGGGAAATATCTACGAGCAGTACTTC. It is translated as CASSMLGGNIYEQYF.

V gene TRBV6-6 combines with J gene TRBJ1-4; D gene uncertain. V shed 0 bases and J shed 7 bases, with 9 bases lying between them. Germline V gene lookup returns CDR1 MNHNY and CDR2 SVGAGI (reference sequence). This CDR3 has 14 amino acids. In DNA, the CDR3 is TGTGCCAGCAGTTACTCTCGGGAAGGTGAAAAACTGTTTTTT. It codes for CASSYSREGEKLFF.

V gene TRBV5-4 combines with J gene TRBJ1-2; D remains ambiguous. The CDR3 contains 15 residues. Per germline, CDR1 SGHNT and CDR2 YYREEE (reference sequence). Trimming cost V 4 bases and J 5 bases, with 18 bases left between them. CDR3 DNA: TGTGCCAGCAGCCCGGGGTTAGGCGGTTATTATGGCTACACCTTC. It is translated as CASSPGLGGYYGYTF. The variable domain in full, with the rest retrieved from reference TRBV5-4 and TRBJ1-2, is ETGVTQSPTHLIKTRGQQVTLRCSSQSGHNTVSWYQQALGQGPQFIFQYYREEENGRGNFPPRFSGLQFPNYSSELNVNALELDDSALYLCASSPGLGGYYGYTFGSGTRLTVV.

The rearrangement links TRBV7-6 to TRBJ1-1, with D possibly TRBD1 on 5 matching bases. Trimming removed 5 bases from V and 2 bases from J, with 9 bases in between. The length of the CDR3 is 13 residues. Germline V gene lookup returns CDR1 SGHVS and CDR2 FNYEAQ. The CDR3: CASSPGHNTEAFF. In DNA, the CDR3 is TGTGCCAGCAGCCCCGGACATAACACTGAAGCTTTCTTT.

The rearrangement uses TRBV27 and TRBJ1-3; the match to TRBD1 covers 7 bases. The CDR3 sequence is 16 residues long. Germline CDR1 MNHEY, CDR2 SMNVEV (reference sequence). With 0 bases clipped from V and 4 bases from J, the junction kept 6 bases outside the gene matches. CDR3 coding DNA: TGTGCCAGCAGTTTATCCCAGGGGGAGATAGGAAACACCATATATTTT. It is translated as CASSLSQGEIGNTIYF.

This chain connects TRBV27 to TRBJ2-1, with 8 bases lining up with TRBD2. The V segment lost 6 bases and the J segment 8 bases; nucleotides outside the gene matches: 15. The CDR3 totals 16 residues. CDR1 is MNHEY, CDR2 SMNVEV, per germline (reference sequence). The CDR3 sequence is CASSLVGAGGLYEQFF. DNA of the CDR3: TGTGCCAGCAGCCTGGTGGGGGCGGGAGGATTATATGAGCAGTTCTTC.

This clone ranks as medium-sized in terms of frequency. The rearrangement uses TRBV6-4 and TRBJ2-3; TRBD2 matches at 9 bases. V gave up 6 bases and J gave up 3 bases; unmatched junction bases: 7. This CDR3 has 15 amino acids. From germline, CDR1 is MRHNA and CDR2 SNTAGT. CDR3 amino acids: CASSPGTSSTDTQYF. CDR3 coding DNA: TGTGCCAGCAGCCCCGGGACTAGCTCTACAGATACGCAGTATTTT.

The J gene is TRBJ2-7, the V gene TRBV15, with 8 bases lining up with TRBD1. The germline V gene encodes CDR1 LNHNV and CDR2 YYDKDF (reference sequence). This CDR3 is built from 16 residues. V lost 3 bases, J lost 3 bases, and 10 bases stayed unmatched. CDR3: CATSSTRGQDHYEQYF. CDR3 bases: TGTGCCACCAGCAGTACGAGGGGACAGGACCACTACGAGCAGTACTTC.

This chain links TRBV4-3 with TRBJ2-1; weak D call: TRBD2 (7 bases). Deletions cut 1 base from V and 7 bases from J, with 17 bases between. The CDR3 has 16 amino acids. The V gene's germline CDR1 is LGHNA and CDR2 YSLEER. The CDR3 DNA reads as TGCGCCAGCAGCCAAGTTCTAGCGGAAAGGGGGAATGAGCAGTTCTTC. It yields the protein CASSQVLAERGNEQFF.

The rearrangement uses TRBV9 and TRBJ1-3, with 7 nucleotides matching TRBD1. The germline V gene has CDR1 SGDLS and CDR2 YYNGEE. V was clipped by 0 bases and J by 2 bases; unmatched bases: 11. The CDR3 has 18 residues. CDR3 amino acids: CASSVDHKGTATGNTIYF. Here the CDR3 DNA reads TGTGCCAGCAGCGTAGACCATAAAGGGACAGCAACTGGAAACACCATATATTTT.

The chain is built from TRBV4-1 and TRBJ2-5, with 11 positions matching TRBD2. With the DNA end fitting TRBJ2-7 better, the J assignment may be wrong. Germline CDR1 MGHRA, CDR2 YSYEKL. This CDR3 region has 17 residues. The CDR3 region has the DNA TGCGCCAGCAGCCAAGGACTAGCGGGGATTGGGACCTACGAGCAGTACTTC. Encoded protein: CASSQGLAGIGTYEQYF.

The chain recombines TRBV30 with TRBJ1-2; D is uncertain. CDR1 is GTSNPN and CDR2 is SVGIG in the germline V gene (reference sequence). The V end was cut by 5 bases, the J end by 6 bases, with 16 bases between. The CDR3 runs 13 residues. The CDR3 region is CAWGGSLTDGYTF. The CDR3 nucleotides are TGTGCCTGGGGAGGATCGTTAACGGATGGCTACACCTTC.

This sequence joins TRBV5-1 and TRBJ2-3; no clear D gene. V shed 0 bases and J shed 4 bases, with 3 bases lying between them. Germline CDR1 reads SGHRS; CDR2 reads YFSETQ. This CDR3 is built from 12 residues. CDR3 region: CASSLGADTQYF. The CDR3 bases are TGCGCCAGCAGCTTGGGCGCAGATACGCAGTATTTT.

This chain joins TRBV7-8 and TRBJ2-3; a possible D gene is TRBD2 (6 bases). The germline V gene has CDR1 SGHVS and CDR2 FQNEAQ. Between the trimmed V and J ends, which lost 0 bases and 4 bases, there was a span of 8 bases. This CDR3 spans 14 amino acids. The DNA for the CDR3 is TGTGCCAGCAGCTTAGCGGGAGGCGCAGATACGCAGTATTTT. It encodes CASSLAGGADTQYF.

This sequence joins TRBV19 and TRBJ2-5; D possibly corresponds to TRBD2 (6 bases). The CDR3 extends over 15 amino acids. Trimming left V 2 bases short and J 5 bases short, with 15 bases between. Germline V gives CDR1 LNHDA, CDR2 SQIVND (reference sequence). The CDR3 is CASSITSSYDETQYF. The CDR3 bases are TGTGCCAGTAGTATAACTAGCAGTTACGACGAGACCCAGTACTTC. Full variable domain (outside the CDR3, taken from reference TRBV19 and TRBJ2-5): DGGITQSPKYLFRKEGQNVTLSCEQNLNHDAMYWYRQDPGQGLRLIYYSQIVNDFQKGDIAEGYSVSREKKESFPLTVTSAQKNPTAFYLCASSITSSYDETQYFGPGTRLLVL.

DNA for the CDR3: TGTGCCAGCAGCCCACCGGGGGGGAAAGGTAGCACTGAAGCTTTCTTT. Translating gives CASSPPGGKGSTEAFF. The rearrangement uses TRBV7-9 and TRBJ1-1; tentatively, D is TRBD1 (5 bases). The CDR3 has 16 residues. V was shortened by 5 bases and J by 4 bases, with 20 bases between the two germline ends. CDR1 is SEHNR and CDR2 is FQNEAQ in the germline V gene (reference sequence).

CDR3: CASSPRRPELAVQETQYF. CDR3 DNA: TGTGCCAGCAGCCCTAGAAGGCCAGAACTAGCGGTTCAAGAGACCCAGTACTTC. The chain is built from TRBV11-1 and TRBJ2-5, with 8 bases aligning to TRBD2. The trim removed 5 bases at V and 2 bases at J, leaving 16 bases unmatched. The CDR3 sequence is 18 residues long. CDR1 and CDR2 (germline): SGHAT, FQDESV (reference sequence).

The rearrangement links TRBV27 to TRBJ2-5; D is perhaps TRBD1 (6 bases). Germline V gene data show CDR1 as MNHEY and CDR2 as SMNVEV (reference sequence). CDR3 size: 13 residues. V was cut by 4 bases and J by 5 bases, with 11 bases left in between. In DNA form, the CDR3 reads TGTGCCAGCAGTTACAGGACAGAGGAGACCCAGTACTTC. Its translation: CASSYRTEETQYF.

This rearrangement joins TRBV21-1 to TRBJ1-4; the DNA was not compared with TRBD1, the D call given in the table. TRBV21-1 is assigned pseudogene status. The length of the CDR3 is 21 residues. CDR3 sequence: CASSKALSGTGKGATNEKLFF. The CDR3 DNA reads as TGTGCCAGCAGCAAAGCGCTTTCAGGGACAGGGAAGGGGGCAACTAATGAAAAACTGTTTTTT.

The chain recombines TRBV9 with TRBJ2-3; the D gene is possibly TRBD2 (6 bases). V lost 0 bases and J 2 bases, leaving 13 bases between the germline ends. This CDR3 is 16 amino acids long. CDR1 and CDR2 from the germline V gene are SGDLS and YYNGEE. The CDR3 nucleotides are TGTGCCAGCAGCGTAGCGAAGCGGGTATTCACAGATACGCAGTATTTT. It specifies CASSVAKRVFTDTQYF.

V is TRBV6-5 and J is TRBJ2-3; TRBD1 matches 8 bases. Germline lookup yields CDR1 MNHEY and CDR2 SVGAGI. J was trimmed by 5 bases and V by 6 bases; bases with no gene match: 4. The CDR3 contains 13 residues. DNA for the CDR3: TGTGCCAGCAGGTCAGGGGGCGGAGATACGCAGTATTTT. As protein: CASRSGGGDTQYF.

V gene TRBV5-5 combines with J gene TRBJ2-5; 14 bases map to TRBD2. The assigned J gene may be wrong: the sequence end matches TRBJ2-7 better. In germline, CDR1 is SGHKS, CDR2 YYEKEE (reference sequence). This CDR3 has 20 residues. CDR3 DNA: TGTGCCAGCAGCTTGGATTTAAGGACTAGCGGGGGGATTTACTCCTACGAGCAGTACTTC. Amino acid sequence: CASSLDLRTSGGIYSYEQYF.

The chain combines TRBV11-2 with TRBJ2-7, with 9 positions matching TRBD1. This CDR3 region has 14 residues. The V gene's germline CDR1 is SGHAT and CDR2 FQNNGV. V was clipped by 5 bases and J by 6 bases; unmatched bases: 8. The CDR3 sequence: CASSGTGDRAEQYF. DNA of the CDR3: TGTGCCAGCAGCGGAACCGGGGACAGGGCCGAGCAGTACTTC.

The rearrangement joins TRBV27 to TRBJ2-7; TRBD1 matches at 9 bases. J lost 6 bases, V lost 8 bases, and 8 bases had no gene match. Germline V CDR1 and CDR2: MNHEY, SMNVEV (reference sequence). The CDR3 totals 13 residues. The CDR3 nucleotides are TGTGCCAGCCGTGACAGGGGGATGGGCGAGCAGTACTTC. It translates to CASRDRGMGEQYF.

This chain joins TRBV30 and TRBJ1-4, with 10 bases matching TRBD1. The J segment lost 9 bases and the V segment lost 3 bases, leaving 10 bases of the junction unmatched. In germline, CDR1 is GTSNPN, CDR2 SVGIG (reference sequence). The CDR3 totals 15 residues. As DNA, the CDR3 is TGTGCCTGGAGGCCGACAGGGGGCGTTCAACAAAAACTGTTTTTT. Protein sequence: CAWRPTGGVQQKLFF.

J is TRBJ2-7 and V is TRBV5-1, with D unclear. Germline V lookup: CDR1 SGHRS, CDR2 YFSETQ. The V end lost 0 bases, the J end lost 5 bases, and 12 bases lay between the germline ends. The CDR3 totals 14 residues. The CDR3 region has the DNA TGCGCCAGCAGCTTGGTCCCAGGCCAGAACGAGCAGTACTTC. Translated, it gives CASSLVPGQNEQYF.

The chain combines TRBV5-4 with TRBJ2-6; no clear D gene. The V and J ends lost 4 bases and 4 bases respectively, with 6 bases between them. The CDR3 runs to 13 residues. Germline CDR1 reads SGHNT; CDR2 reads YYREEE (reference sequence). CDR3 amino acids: CASSLVGANVLTF. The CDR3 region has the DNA TGTGCCAGCAGCCTCGTAGGGGCCAACGTCCTGACTTTC.

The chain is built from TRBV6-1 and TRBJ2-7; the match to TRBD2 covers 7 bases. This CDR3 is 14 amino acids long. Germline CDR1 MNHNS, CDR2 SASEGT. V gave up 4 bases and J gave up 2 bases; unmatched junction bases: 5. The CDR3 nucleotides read TGTGCCAGCAGTGTTTCTAGCGGTCCCTACGAGCAGTACTTC. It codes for CASSVSSGPYEQYF.

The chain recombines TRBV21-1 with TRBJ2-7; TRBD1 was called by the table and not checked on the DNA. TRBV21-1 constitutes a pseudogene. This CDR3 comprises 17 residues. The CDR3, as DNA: TGTGCCAGCAGCCATTCAGGGGGACAGGGGCCGTCCTACGAGCAGTACTTC. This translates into CASSHSGGQGPSYEQYF.

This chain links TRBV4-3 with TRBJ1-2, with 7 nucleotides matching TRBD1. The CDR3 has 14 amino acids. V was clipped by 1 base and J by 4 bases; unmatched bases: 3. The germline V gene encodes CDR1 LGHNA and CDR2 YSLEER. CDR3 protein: CASSQAGQTYGYTF. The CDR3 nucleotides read TGCGCCAGCAGCCAAGCGGGACAGACCTATGGCTACACCTTC.